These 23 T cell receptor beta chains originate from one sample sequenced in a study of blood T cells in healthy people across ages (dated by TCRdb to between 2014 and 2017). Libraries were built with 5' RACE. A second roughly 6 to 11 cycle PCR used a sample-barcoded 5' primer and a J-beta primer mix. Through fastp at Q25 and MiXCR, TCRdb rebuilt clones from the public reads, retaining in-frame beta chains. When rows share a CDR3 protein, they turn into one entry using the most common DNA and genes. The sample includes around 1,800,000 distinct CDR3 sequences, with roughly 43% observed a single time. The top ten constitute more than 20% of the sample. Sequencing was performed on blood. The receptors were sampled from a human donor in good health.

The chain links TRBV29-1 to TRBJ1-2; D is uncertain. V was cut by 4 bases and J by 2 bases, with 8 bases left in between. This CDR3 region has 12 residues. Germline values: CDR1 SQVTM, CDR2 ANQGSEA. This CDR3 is CSVGSPNYGYTF. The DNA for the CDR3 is TGCAGCGTTGGTTCTCCCAACTATGGCTACACCTTC.

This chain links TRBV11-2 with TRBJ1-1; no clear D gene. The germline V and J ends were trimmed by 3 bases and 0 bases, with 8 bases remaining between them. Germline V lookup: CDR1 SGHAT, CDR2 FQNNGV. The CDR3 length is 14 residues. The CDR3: CASSFTAMNTEAFF. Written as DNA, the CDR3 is TGTGCCAGCAGCTTTACTGCAATGAACACTGAAGCTTTCTTT.

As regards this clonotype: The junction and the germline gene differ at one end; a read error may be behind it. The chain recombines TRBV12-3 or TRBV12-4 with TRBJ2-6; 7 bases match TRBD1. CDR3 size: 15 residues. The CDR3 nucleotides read TGTGCCAGCACCCGGGACAGCTCTGGGACCAACGTCTTGACTTTC. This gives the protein CASTRDSSGTNVLTF.

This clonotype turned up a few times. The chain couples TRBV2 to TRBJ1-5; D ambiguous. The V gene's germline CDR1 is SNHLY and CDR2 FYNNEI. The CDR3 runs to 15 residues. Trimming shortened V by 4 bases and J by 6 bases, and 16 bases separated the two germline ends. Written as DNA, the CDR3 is TGTGCCAGCAGTGTGGGTGCTGGGAGATCTCAGCCCCAGCATTTT. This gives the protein CASSVGAGRSQPQHF.

The CDR3 nucleotides read TGTGCCAGCAGCCCGGGACAGGGACGAATGTCGAATGAGCAGTTCTTC. It encodes CASSPGQGRMSNEQFF. J is TRBJ2-1 and V is TRBV7-9, with 9 bases that match TRBD1. There are 16 residues in the CDR3. The junction had 12 bases not matched to a gene; V was cut back by 5 bases and J by 7 bases. Germline lookup yields CDR1 SEHNR and CDR2 FQNEAQ (reference sequence).

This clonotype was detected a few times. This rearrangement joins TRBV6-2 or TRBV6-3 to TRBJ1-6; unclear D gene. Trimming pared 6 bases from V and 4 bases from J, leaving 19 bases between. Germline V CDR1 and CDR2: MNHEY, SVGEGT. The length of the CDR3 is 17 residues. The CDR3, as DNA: TGTGCCAGCAGCCCTAGTGCCGCATCTGGTTATAATTCACCCCTCCACTTT. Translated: CASSPSAASGYNSPLHF.

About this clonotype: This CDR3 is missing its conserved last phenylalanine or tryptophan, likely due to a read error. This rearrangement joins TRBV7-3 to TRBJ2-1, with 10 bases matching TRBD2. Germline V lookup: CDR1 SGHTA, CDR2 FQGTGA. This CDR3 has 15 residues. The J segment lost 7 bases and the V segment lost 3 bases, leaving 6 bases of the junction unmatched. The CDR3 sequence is CASSLAAGGPNEQFT. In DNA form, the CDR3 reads TGTGCCAGCAGCTTGGCAGCGGGGGGGCCGAATGAGCAGTTCACC.

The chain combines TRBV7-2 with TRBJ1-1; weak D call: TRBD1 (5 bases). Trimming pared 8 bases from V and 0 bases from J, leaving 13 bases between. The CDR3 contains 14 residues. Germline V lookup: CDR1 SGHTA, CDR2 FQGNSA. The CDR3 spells CASGRGIMNTEAFF. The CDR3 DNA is TGTGCCAGCGGGAGGGGAATCATGAACACTGAAGCTTTCTTT.

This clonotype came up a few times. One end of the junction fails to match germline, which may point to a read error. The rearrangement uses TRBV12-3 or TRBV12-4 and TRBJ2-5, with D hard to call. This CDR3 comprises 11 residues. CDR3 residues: CASSSQATQYF. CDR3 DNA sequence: TGTGCCAGCAGTTCTCAAGCGACCCAGTACTTC.

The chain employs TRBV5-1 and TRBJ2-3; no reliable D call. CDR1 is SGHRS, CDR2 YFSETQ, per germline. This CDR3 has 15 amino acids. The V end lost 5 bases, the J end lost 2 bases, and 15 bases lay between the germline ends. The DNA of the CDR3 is TGCGCCAGCAGAATTAATGGAGTACCCACAGATACGCAGTATTTT. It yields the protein CASRINGVPTDTQYF.

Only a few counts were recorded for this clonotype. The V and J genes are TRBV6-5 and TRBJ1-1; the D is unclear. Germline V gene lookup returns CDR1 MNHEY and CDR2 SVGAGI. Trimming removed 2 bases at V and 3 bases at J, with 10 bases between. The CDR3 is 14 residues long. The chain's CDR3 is CASSYDGYDTEAFF. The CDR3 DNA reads TGTGCCAGCAGTTACGACGGGTATGACACTGAAGCTTTCTTT.

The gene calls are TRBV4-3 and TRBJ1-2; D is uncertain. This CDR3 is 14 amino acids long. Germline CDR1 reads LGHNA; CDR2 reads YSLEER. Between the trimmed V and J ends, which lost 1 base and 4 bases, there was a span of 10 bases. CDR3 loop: CASSQGNSGYGYTF. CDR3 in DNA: TGCGCCAGCAGCCAAGGGAATTCCGGCTATGGCTACACCTTC.

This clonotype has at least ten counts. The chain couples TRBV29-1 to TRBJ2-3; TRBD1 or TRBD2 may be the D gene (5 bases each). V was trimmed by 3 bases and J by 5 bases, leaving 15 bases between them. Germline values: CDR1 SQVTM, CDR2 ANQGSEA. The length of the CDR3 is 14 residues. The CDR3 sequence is CSVEGEFVGDTQYF. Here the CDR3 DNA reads TGCAGCGTTGAGGGGGAGTTTGTTGGAGATACGCAGTATTTT.

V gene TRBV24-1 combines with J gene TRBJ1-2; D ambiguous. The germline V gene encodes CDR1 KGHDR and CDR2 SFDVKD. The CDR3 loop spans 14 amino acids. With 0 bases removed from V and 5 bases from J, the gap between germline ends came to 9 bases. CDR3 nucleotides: TGTGCCACCAGTGATTTGAGTGCGGAGTATGGCTACACCTTC. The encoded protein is CATSDLSAEYGYTF.

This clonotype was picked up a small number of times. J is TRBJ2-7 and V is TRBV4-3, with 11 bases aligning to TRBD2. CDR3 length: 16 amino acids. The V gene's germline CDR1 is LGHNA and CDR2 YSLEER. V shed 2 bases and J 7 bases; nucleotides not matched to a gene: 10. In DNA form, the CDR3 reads TGCGCCAGCAGCCAAACCGTTAGCGGGGGGGCCCAAGAGCAGTACTTC. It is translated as CASSQTVSGGAQEQYF.

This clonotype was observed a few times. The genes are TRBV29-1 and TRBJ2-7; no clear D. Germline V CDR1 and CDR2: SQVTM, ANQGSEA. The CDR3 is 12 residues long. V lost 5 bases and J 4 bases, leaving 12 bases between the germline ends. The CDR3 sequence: CSVNPTGYEQYF. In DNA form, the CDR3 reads TGCAGCGTTAACCCGACTGGGTACGAGCAGTACTTC.

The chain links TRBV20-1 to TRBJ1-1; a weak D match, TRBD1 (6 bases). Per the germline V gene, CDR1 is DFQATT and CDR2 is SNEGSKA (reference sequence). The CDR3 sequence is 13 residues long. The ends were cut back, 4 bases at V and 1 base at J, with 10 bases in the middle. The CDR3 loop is CSATGTQNTEAFF. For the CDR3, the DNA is TGCAGTGCTACCGGGACACAGAACACTGAAGCTTTCTTT.

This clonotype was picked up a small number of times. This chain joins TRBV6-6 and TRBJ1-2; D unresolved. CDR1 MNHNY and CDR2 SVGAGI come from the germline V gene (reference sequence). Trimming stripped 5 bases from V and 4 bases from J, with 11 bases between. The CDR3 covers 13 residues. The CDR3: CASSQEWGYGYTF. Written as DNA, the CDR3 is TGTGCCAGCAGTCAAGAGTGGGGCTATGGCTACACCTTC.

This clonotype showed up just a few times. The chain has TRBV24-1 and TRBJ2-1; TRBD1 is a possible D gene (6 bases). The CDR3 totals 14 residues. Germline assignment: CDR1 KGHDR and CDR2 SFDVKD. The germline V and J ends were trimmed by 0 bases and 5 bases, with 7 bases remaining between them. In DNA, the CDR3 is TGTGCCACCAGTGATTTGAGGGACAACAATGAGCAGTTCTTC. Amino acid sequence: CATSDLRDNNEQFF.

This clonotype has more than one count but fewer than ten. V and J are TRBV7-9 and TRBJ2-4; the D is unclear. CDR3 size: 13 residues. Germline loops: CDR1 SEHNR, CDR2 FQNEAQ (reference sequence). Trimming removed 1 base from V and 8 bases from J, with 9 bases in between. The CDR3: CASSLDLLDIQYF. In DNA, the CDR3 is TGTGCCAGCAGCTTAGATCTGCTTGACATTCAGTACTTC.

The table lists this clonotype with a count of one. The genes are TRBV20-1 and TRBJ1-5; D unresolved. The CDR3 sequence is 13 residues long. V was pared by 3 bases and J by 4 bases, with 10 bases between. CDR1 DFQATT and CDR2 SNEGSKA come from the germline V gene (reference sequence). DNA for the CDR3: TGCAGTGCTAGTAACGCCATTAATCAGCCCCAGCATTTT. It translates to CSASNAINQPQHF.

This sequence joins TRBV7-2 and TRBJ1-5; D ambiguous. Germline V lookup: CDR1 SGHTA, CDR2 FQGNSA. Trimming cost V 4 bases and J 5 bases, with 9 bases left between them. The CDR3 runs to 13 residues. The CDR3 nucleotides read TGTGCCAGCAGCTCTGTTCCTTATCAGCCCCAGCATTTT. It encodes CASSSVPYQPQHF.

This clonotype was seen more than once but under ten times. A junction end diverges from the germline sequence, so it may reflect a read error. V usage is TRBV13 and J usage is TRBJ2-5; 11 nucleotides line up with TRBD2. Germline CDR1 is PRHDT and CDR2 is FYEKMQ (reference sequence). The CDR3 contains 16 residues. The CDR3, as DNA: TGTGCCTGCAGCTTCCGACTAGCGGGGCGACAAGAGACCCAGTACTTC. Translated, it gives CACSFRLAGRQETQYF.